This T cell receptor beta chain appears in the sequencing data of a study of metastatic and nonmetastatic thyroid tumors. Looking at the study overall: Comparison of repertoires was carried out across blood and tumor or nodule tissue from malignant and benign thyroid patients.

Study-wide results and limits: Benign nodules were reported to have significantly lower TCR beta diversity than malignant thyroid tumors, in blood and tumor.

MiXCR reprocessed the PCR reads for TCRdb. This repertoire shows 22,000 or so clones, about 20% found once; its top ten account for 25% to 30%. No treatment of any kind had been given to any patient before thyroid surgery. Trimming removed 0 bases at V and 8 bases at J, with 16 bases between. Germline V CDR1 and CDR2: MGHRA, YSYEKL. This CDR3 region has 15 residues. This clone showed up many times. Antigen: not known. The TCR originated in a female donor with papillary thyroid cancer or a benign thyroid nodule (not recorded which). Some clones in this sample may be carry-over from other donors' samples. Sequencing was carried out using blood. The gene calls are TRBV4-1 and TRBJ1-2; maybe TRBD1 (5 bases). CDR3 amino acids: CASSQEPTAGRGYTF. The CDR3 region has the DNA TGCGCCAGCAGCCAAGAGCCCACGGCAGGGAGGGGCTACACCTTC.